This T cell receptor (beta chain) emerged from a study of T cell responses to AZD1222 COVID-19 vaccine. Regarding the study as a whole: Two AZD1222 administrations were followed by greater Spike-specific TCR breadth and depth. Reportedly, nearly half of unique spike TCRs recognized epitopes outside B.1.351/B.1.1.7 mutations. Donors in the cohort were predominantly white British and more often female, and clonal diversity was possibly underestimated. Vaccine-related CD4 TCRs covered spike, predominating at 160-218 and 743-854.

This clone has only a few counts. No antigen is known for it. The protocol was immunoSEQ multiplex PCR, while the TCRdb copy is restricted to in-frame clones and leaves out a portion. The sample shows about 260,000 clones, about 92% of them seen only once. Germline values: CDR1 MGHDK, CDR2 SYGVNS. The CDR3 extends over 13 amino acids. V lost 1 base and J lost 5, with 9 bases in between. The sequence was collected from an adult in good health. This chain connects TRBV25-1 to TRBJ2-7, with no clear D. The sample here was peripheral blood, taken on day 0 of AZD1222 vaccination. CDR3 in DNA: TGTGCCAGCAGTGAATCGGGTAGCCACGAGCAGTACTTC. This codes for CASSESGSHEQYF.